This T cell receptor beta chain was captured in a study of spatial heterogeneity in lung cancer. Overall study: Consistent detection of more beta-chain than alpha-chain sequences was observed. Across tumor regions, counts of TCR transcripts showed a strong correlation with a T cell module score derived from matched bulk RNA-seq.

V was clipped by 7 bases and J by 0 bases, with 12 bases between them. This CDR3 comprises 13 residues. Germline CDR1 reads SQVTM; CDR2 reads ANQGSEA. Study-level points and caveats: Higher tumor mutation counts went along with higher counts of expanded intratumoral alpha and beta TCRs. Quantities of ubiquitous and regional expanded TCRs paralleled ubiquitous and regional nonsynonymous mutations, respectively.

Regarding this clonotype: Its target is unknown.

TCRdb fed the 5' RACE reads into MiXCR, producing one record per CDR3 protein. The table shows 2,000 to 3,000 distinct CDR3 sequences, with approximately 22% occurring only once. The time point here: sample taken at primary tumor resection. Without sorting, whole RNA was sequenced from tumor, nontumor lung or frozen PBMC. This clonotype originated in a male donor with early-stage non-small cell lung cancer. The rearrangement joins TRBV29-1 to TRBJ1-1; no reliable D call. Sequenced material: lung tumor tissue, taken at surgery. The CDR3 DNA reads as TGCAGCGGCCGGTCCGGCCTGAACACTGAAGCTTTCTTT. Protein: CSGRSGLNTEAFF.